This entry features one T cell receptor (beta chain) sequence. The target of this receptor is not known. There are no base qualities to consult, and no much larger clone falls within one base. TCRbeta CDR3 regions were amplified from genomic DNA by means of the immunoSEQ Assay, a bias-controlled multiplex PCR. The study's processing was this. The number of nucleated cells in each sample was estimated by amplification of reference gene primers within the assay. To quantify the absolute abundance of each unique TCRbeta CDR3 rearrangement, sequence reads were collapsed and filtered. For each sample, productive Simpson clonality was calculated as the square root of Simpson's diversity index across productive rearrangements. TCRdb took over this immuneACCESS table, retaining in-frame rearrangements with V and J assigned. Such tables are incomplete; in checked studies, under half of the missing clones stem from an unresolved V gene, and the remainder is unexplained. V and J calls and clone size follow that table, whereas D and trimming were derived from the DNA. This sample holds around 310,000 clones; 89% were observed only once. The ten largest account for roughly a tenth of the sample.

This entry belongs to a study of blood T cell repertoires in COVID-19 (dated by TCRdb to 2019 to 2021). Regarding the research as a whole: Collaborator samples came from the United States, Italy and Spain and covered acute and convalescent phases of COVID-19. The prospective study material was composed of cDNA or gDNA derived from T cells, B-cell-depleted T cells, or PBMCs. Deeply sampled blood TCRbeta repertoires from subjects exposed to, actively infected with, or recovered from COVID-19 were included in the dataset. The repertoires were released in a freely available public database meant as a resource for research on the immune response to SARS-CoV-2. Samples were obtained from the ongoing ImmuneRACE study (first 160 participants) and from 1,254 subjects provided by 6 global collaborators. Nearly every sample came with metadata listing a de-identified subject ID, COVID-19 status, age in years and sex. Where available, HLA class I and class II types were obtained from metadata supplied by the sample provider rather than from assay-based typing. Broad study findings and their caveats: The quantity of clinical and demographic metadata differed by source and by participant and was supplied without curation.

The germline V gene specifies MNHEY as CDR1 and SVGAGI as CDR2. The CDR3 runs 15 amino acids, cysteine and phenylalanine included. Just CDR3 DNA is preserved here, 45 bases in frame from base 1. V is cut back by 6 bases and J by 4 bases, with 9 bases in the junction unmatched. In the prospective study, participants were roughly 18 to 100 years old, resided in 25 or so geographic areas of the United States, and were enrolled through a virtual design. In the prospective study, participants were assigned to cohorts based on the clinical history participants reported in a screening survey and a study questionnaire. Recovered participants in ImmuneRACE Cohort 3 were defined as having two consecutive negative NP/OP PCR tests, clearance from a healthcare professional, or resolution of symptoms. In the prospective study, whole blood, serum and a nasopharyngeal or oropharyngeal swab were collected from each participant by mobile phlebotomists. Over a roughly 2-month period, participants in the prospective study had the option of providing additional blood draws and questionnaires. Prospective study blood samples were shipped either frozen or at room temperature before DNA extraction.

This clonotype was sampled from a woman aged 40 to 55 who had recovered from COVID-19. The sequencing sample was made of PBMCs or T cells enriched from blood (not recorded which). The sequence is built from TRBV6-5 and TRBJ2-7; 10 junctional bases match TRBD1. The CDR3 loop reads CASRVRQGAFYEQYF. The DNA sequence follows: TGTGCCAGCAGGGTCAGACAGGGGGCGTTTTACGAGCAGTACTTC.